These 23 T cell receptor beta chains were all obtained from the same sample, sequenced in a study of blood T cell repertoires in COVID-19. Clones were read by immunoSEQ multiplex PCR, and TCRdb kept only the in-frame ones, dropping some. The table includes hundreds of thousands of clones, 87% detected once. Sample: peripheral blood. These receptors all come from an older woman with COVID-19, enrolled during active disease.

V usage is TRBV5-4 and J usage is TRBJ2-1, with 7 bases fitting TRBD2. With V trimmed by 4 bases and J by 9 bases, 4 bases remained unmatched. Germline CDR1 is SGHNT and CDR2 is YYREEE (reference sequence). The CDR3 consists of 12 residues. The CDR3 DNA is TGTGCCAGCAGCCCAAAGCGGGGTGAGCAGTTCTTC. This codes for CASSPKRGEQFF.

The chain joins TRBV7-2 to TRBJ1-6, with D maybe TRBD1 (5 bases). Germline V gives CDR1 SGHTA, CDR2 FQGNSA. The CDR3 sequence is 15 residues long. Trimming removed 5 bases from V and 4 bases from J, with 12 bases in between. CDR3 protein: CASSGMGLYNSPLHF. CDR3 DNA: TGTGCCAGCAGCGGGATGGGGCTATATAATTCACCCCTCCACTTT.

This clone appeared a few times. V usage is TRBV19 and J usage is TRBJ1-5; 8 positions agree with TRBD1. Germline V gives CDR1 LNHDA, CDR2 SQIVND (reference sequence). V shed 7 bases and J 4 bases; nucleotides not matched to a gene: 12. The CDR3 runs to 16 residues. CDR3 nucleotides: TGTGCCAGTACCGAATCCGGGACAGGCTTAAATCAGCCCCAGCATTTT. Translating it yields CASTESGTGLNQPQHF.

The V call is TRBV7-3, the J call TRBJ1-2; D unresolved. Trimming took 5 bases from V and 6 from J, leaving 16 bases between them. The germline V gene encodes CDR1 SGHTA and CDR2 FQGTGA. CDR3 size: 14 residues. The CDR3 coding sequence is TGTGCCAGCAGCCGAGACAAGGCAGTGAATGGCTACACCTTC. It translates to CASSRDKAVNGYTF.

V and J are TRBV28 and TRBJ2-7, with D maybe TRBD1 (5 bases). Germline V gives CDR1 MDHEN, CDR2 SYDVKM. The CDR3 is 14 amino acids. With 2 bases removed from V and 3 bases from J, the gap between germline ends came to 11 bases. Here the CDR3 reads CASSLGRDNYEQYF. The CDR3 bases are TGTGCCAGCAGTTTAGGCAGGGATAACTACGAGCAGTACTTC.

The rearrangement links TRBV4-2 to TRBJ2-7; TRBD2 matches 9 bases. The CDR3 has 16 amino acids. The V gene end was trimmed by 0 bases and the J gene end by 2 bases; junction bases not matched to a gene: 5. The germline V gene has CDR1 LGHNA and CDR2 YNFKEQ. DNA for the CDR3: TGTGCCAGCAGCCAAGATGGGGGCGGGGGGGCCTACGAGCAGTACTTC. Protein sequence: CASSQDGGGGAYEQYF.

The V call is TRBV7-8, the J call TRBJ1-4, with a possible D match to TRBD1 (5 bases). The V end lost 6 bases, the J end lost 0 bases, and 14 bases lay between the germline ends. Germline V gene data show CDR1 as SGHVS and CDR2 as FQNEAQ. This CDR3 contains 16 residues. CDR3 loop: CASSYPGGTTNEKLFF. CDR3 nucleotides: TGTGCCAGCAGTTACCCTGGGGGGACAACTAATGAAAAACTGTTTTTT.

V gene TRBV5-1 combines with J gene TRBJ1-2, with a possible D match to TRBD1 (5 bases). V was pared by 3 bases and J by 5 bases, with 11 bases between. Germline assignment: CDR1 SGHRS and CDR2 YFSETQ. The CDR3 is 13 residues long. CDR3 region: CASSSGLSYGYTF. CDR3 coding DNA: TGCGCCAGCAGCTCGGGACTCTCGTATGGCTACACCTTC.

The V gene is TRBV10-3, the J gene TRBJ1-3; weak D call: TRBD1 (6 bases). V lost 4 bases to trimming and J lost 0 bases, with 10 bases between them. The CDR3 totals 15 residues. Germline V CDR1 and CDR2: ENHRY, SYGVKD. In nucleotides, the CDR3 is TGTGCCATCAGTGGGGGACACGACTCTGGAAACACCATATATTTT. Its translation: CAISGGHDSGNTIYF.

V usage is TRBV12-3 or TRBV12-4 and J usage is TRBJ1-1; D unclear. V lost 5 bases and J 5 bases, leaving 12 bases between the germline ends. The CDR3 runs 13 residues. The CDR3 here is CASSPPAGTEAFF. As DNA, the CDR3 is TGTGCCAGCAGTCCCCCGGCGGGGACTGAAGCTTTCTTT.

This chain uses TRBV3-1 (or the pseudogene TRBV3-2) with TRBJ1-1, with D maybe TRBD1 (6 bases). In germline, CDR1 is LGHDT, CDR2 YNNKEL (reference sequence). This CDR3 has 15 amino acids. V was pared by 7 bases and J by 1 base, with 16 bases between. This CDR3 is CASTALLTGNTEAFF. The CDR3 DNA follows: TGTGCCAGCACCGCCTTGTTGACAGGGAACACTGAAGCTTTCTTT.

This clone came up once. This chain uses TRBV18 with TRBJ1-5; D may be TRBD1 (6 bases). The CDR3 totals 16 residues. V gave up 3 bases and J gave up 1 base, with 13 bases separating them. Per germline, CDR1 KGHSH and CDR2 LQKENI. The CDR3 reads CASSPTTGYSNQPQHF. CDR3 bases: TGTGCCAGCTCACCCACAACAGGGTACAGCAATCAGCCCCAGCATTTT.

CDR3 nucleotides: TGTGCCAGCAGTGAGGGACAGCGGAACACTGAAGCTTTCTTT. The encoded protein is CASSEGQRNTEAFF. This chain links TRBV6-1 with TRBJ1-1; TRBD1 agrees at 7 bases. V gave up 3 bases and J gave up 1 base; unmatched junction bases: 2. CDR1 is MNHNS, CDR2 SASEGT, per germline. CDR3 length: 14 residues.

The genes are TRBV19 and TRBJ2-4; 11 nucleotides align to TRBD2. With V trimmed by 8 bases and J by 0 bases, 3 bases remained unmatched. This CDR3 has 15 residues. Germline V gives CDR1 LNHDA, CDR2 SQIVND (reference sequence). The CDR3 loop reads CASVAGGVAKNIQYF. CDR3 sequence (DNA): TGTGCCAGTGTAGCGGGGGGGGTAGCCAAAAACATTCAGTACTTC.

The chain has TRBV19 and TRBJ1-1; D not certain. The CDR3 sequence is 14 residues long. V was shortened by 5 bases and J by 0 bases, with 10 bases between the two germline ends. Germline V gene data show CDR1 as LNHDA and CDR2 as SQIVND (reference sequence). CDR3 sequence: CASSLVLMNTEAFF. The CDR3 DNA reads TGTGCCAGTAGTCTGGTACTCATGAACACTGAAGCTTTCTTT.

On this clone itself: The sample carries other DNA sequences with the same CDR3. The chain links TRBV7-9 to TRBJ1-2; unclear D gene. CDR3 length equals 13 residues. Per the germline V gene, CDR1 is SEHNR and CDR2 is FQNEAQ (reference sequence). Between the trimmed V and J ends, which lost 3 bases and 1 base, there was a span of 6 bases. DNA for the CDR3: TGTGCCAGCAGCTTTGGCAGTAACTATGGCTACACCTTC. Translated, it gives CASSFGSNYGYTF.

The chain carries TRBV19 and TRBJ1-4, with D possibly matching TRBD1 (6 bases). There are 15 residues in the CDR3. From germline, CDR1 is LNHDA and CDR2 SQIVND (reference sequence). V was clipped by 6 bases and J by 7 bases, with 18 bases between them. CDR3 sequence: CASRPSQGTREKLFF. CDR3 coding DNA: TGTGCCAGTAGGCCCTCACAGGGAACGCGTGAAAAACTGTTTTTT.

This chain joins TRBV19 and TRBJ1-1, with 10 bases lining up with TRBD1. This CDR3 has 17 amino acids. Germline V gene lookup returns CDR1 LNHDA and CDR2 SQIVND (reference sequence). The V gene end was trimmed by 7 bases and the J gene end by 2 bases; junction bases not matched to a gene: 13. For the CDR3, the DNA is TGTGCCAGTACTCGAGGGGGGACAGGGGTTTTCAACACTGAAGCTTTCTTT. It codes for CASTRGGTGVFNTEAFF.

This chain connects TRBV5-4 to TRBJ1-3; D perhaps matches TRBD1 (6 bases). CDR3 length equals 15 residues. V was clipped by 0 bases and J by 3 bases, with 10 bases between them. Germline CDR1 and CDR2: SGHNT and YYREEE (reference sequence). The CDR3 DNA reads as TGTGCCAGCAGCTTGGACAGGGATAGTGGAAACACCATATATTTT. It yields the protein CASSLDRDSGNTIYF. The variable domain in full, with the rest retrieved from reference TRBV5-4 and TRBJ1-3, is ETGVTQSPTHLIKTRGQQVTLRCSSQSGHNTVSWYQQALGQGPQFIFQYYREEENGRGNFPPRFSGLQFPNYSSELNVNALELDDSALYLCASSLDRDSGNTIYFGEGSWLTVV.

The chain uses TRBV7-2 and TRBJ1-1, with 8 bases identical to TRBD1. The CDR3 is made up of 15 amino acids. CDR1 and CDR2 from the germline V gene are SGHTA and FQGNSA. Unmatched junction bases numbered 9, after V lost 2 bases and J lost 7 bases. CDR3 nucleotide sequence: TGTGCCAGCAGCTTAACCCGACAGGGGAGGAGTGAAGCTTTCTTT. Amino acid sequence: CASSLTRQGRSEAFF.

This clone was seen only once. The genes are TRBV3-1 (or the pseudogene TRBV3-2) and TRBJ2-5, with 9 bases matching TRBD2. Germline CDR1 reads LGHDT; CDR2 reads YNNKEL (reference sequence). V trimming: 3 bases; J trimming: 4 bases; junction bases outside the gene matches: 3. The CDR3 runs to 14 residues. CDR3 nucleotides: TGTGCCAGCAGCCACGCAGCGGGAGGAGAGACCCAGTACTTC. This encodes CASSHAAGGETQYF.

The chain employs TRBV19 and TRBJ2-3; D perhaps matches TRBD2 (6 bases). The CDR3 consists of 14 residues. In germline, CDR1 is LNHDA, CDR2 SQIVND (reference sequence). Trimming pared 7 bases from V and 0 bases from J, leaving 11 bases between. The CDR3 region is CASNGGASTDTQYF. Written as DNA, the CDR3 is TGTGCCAGTAACGGCGGGGCCAGCACAGATACGCAGTATTTT.

The J gene is TRBJ2-1, the V gene TRBV5-6; D possibly corresponds to TRBD1 (6 bases). The germline V gene has CDR1 SGHDT and CDR2 YYEEEE. There are 16 residues in the CDR3. Deletions cut 0 bases from V and 7 bases from J, with 17 bases between. CDR3 coding DNA: TGTGCCAGCAGCTTGGTGACAGGAGGAGGAGTAAATGAGCAGTTCTTC. Its translation: CASSLVTGGGVNEQFF.